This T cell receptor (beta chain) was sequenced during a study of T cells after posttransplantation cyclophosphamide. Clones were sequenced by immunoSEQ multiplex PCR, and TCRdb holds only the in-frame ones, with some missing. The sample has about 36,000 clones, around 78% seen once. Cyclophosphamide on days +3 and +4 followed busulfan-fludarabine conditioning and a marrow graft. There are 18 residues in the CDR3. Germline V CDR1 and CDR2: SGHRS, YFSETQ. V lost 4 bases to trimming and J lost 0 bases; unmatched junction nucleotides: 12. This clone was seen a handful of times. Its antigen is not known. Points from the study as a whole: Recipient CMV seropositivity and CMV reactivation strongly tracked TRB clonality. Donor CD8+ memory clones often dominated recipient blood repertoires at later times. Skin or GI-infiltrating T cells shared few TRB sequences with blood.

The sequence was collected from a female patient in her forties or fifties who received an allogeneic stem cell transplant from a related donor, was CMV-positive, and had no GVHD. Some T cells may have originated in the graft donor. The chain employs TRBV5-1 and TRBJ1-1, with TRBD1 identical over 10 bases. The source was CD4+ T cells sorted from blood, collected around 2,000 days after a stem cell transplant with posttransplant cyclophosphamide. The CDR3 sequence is CASSLTGTGVSLNTEAFF. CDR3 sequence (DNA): TGCGCCAGCAGCCTAACCGGGACAGGGGTGAGCCTGAACACTGAAGCTTTCTTT. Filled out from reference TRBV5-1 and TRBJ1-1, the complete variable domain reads KAGVTQTPRYLIKTRGQQVTLSCSPISGHRSVSWYQQTPGQGLQFLFEYFSETQRNKGNFPGRFSGRQFSNSRSEMNVSTLELGDSALYLCASSLTGTGVSLNTEAFFGQGTRLTVV.